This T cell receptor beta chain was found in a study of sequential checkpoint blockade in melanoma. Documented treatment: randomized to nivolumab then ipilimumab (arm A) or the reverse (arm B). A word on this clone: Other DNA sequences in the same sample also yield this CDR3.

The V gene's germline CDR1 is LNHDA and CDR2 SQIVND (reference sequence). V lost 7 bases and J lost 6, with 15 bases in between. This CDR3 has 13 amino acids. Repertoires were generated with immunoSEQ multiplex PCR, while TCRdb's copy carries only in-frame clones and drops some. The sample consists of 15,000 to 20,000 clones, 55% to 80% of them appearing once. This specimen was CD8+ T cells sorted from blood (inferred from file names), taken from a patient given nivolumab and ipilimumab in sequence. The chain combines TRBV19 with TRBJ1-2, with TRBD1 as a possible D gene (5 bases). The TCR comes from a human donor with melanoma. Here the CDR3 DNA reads TGTGCCAGTACTCCACGGGGGATAGATGGCTACACCTTC. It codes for CASTPRGIDGYTF.